This T cell receptor (beta chain) appears in the sequencing data of a study of blood T cell repertoires in COVID-19. The CDR3 has 13 amino acids. Germline CDR1 is KGHDR and CDR2 is SFDVKD. The V gene lost 2 bases and the J gene lost 8 bases, with 9 bases spanning the gap. The method was immunoSEQ multiplex PCR; TCRdb's version includes in-frame clones alone and lacks a portion of them. The sample records around 150,000 clones, approximately 82% being singletons. Enrolment of Seattle patients took place during active infection, and they were followed longitudinally. Sequencing used peripheral blood. This clonotype was obtained from a woman aged 35 to 49 with COVID-19, enrolled during active disease. The chain recombines TRBV24-1 with TRBJ2-1; D is unclear. As DNA, the CDR3 is TGTGCCACCAGTGATTCAAGCTTGGATGAGCAGTTCTTC. Amino acids: CATSDSSLDEQFF.